This T cell receptor (beta chain) was sequenced for a study of STAT3 mutations in large granular lymphocyte leukemia. About the study: Over half of T-LGLL patients had one or more immunosuppressive regimens.

The repertoire was sequenced with immunoSEQ multiplex PCR; TCRdb's copy has only in-frame clones and lacks some. The sample holds some 5,900 clones; 70% to 90% are singletons and the top ten take more than 15%. On this clone: Its antigen is still unknown.

Study conclusions and caveats: Every T-cell large granular lymphocyte leukemia patient had at least one immunodominant TCR beta clonotype. Sampling intervals varied between patients and samples. In some patients, a small highly pathogenic clone possibly went undetected. Suggested: STAT3 mutation was not the ancestral event for these clonal expansions.

This CDR3 contains 16 residues. The V segment lost 5 bases and the J segment 6 bases; nucleotides outside the gene matches: 11. Germline CDR1 SEHNR, CDR2 FQNEAQ (reference sequence). The receptor's source is a human donor with T large granular lymphocyte leukemia. Some clones in this sample may be carry-over from other donors' samples. The chain joins TRBV7-9 to TRBJ2-2; 8 nucleotides agree with TRBD1. The specimen was PBMCs. The CDR3 region has the DNA TGTGCCAGCAGCCTCCGCCCGACAGGGGAGGCCGGGGAGCTGTTTTTT. This gives the protein CASSLRPTGEAGELFF.